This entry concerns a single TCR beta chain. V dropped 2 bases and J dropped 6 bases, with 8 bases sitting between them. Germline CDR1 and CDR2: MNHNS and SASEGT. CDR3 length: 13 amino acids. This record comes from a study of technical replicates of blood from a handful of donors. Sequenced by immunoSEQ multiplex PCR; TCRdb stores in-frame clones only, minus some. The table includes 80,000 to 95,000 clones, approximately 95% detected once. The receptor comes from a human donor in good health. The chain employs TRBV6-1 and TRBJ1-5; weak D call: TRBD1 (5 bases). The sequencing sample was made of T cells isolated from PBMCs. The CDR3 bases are TGTGCCAGCAGTGAACAGGGTAGTCAGCCCCAGCATTTT. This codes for CASSEQGSQPQHF.